Included here is one T cell receptor beta chain sequence, with context. The antigen remains undetermined. This specimen belongs to a study of identical twins. Whole-study results and caveats: Insertion counts were lower in abundant cord blood beta clonotypes, a trend that memory repertoires did not show.

Template switching supplied a universal primer site; unique molecular identifiers were carried on the cDNA. Using its own MiXCR run on the 5' RACE reads, TCRdb lists one record per CDR3 protein. The table has about 530,000 distinct CDR3 sequences, roughly 15% seen once. The CDR3 is 15 amino acids. Germline CDR1 KGHSH, CDR2 LQKENI. The J segment lost 2 bases and the V segment lost 5 bases, leaving 6 bases of the junction unmatched. The same specimen was also included in a second study, on yellow fever vaccine responses in identical twins.

The sequenced sample was CD4+ T cells sorted from blood. The rearrangement links TRBV18 to TRBJ2-5, with 9 positions matching TRBD1. This receptor was obtained from a woman younger than 35 in good health. CDR3 coding DNA: TGTGCCAGCTCAAAACCGGGACAGGGACAAGAGACCCAGTACTTC. As protein: CASSKPGQGQETQYF. Full variable domain (missing parts from reference TRBV18 and TRBJ2-5): NAGVMQNPRHLVRRRGQEARLRCSPMKGHSHVYWYRQLPEEGLKFMVYLQKENIIDESGMPKERFSAEFPKEGPSILRIQQVVRGDSAAYFCASSKPGQGQETQYFGPGTRLLVL.